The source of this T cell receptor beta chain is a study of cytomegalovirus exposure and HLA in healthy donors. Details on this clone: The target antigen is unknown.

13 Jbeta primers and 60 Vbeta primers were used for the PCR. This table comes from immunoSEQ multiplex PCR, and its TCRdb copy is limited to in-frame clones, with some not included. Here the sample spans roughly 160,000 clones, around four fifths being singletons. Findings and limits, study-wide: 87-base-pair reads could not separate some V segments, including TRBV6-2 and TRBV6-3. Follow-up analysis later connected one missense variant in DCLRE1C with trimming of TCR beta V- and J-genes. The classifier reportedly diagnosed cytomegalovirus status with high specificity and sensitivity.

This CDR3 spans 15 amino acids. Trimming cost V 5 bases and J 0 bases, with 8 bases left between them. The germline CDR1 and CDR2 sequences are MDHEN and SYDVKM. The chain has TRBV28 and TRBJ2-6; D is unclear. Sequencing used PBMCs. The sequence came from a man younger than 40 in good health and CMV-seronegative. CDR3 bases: TGTGCCAGCAGTGGCGGTGACTCTGGGGCCAACGTCCTGACTTTC. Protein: CASSGGDSGANVLTF.